This T cell receptor (beta chain) was captured in a study of CXCR3-negative and CXCR3-positive naive CD8 T cells. This CDR3 is 14 amino acids long. The TRB libraries of cDNA were built by UMI-labeled 5' RACE. Each CDR3 protein gets one entry in TCRdb, which reprocessed the 5' RACE reads and gives no DNA. The sample data list 30,000 to 40,000 distinct CDR3 sequences. The V gene is TRBV12-3 or TRBV12-4, the J gene TRBJ2-7; without DNA, the TCRdb call of TRBD1 cannot be checked. Source material: memory CD8+ T cells from blood. The origin of this receptor is a human donor in good health. Some clones in this sample may be carry-over from other donors' samples. The CDR3 spells CASSLTGRMFEQYF.